The rows below give T cell receptor beta chains drawn from one sample of a study of preoperative IRX-2 immunotherapy in early breast cancer. Method: immunoSEQ multiplex PCR; TCRdb's copy keeps in-frame clones and lacks some. Altogether approximately 30,000 clones are present, roughly nine tenths being singletons, with the ten largest covering 1.5% to 2%. The input for sequencing was tumor tissue, taken after IRX-2 immunotherapy. These receptors were collected from a human donor with breast cancer. Each CDR3 is given with its conserved first and last residue. The D gene is left open where the match is weak. Not every row has a clone size; where given, it reads once, few, many or a size class.

V	D	size	J	DNA	CDR3
TRBV6-8	TRBD2	.	TRBJ2-3	TGTGCCAGCAGTTACGGCGGACTAGCGGTACCCACAGATACGCAGTATTTT	CASSYGGLAVPTDTQYF
TRBV18	.	.	TRBJ2-1	TGTGCCAGCCTTGGCCGCCTCAGGGATGACAATGAGCAGTTCTTC	CASLGRLRDDNEQFF
TRBV15	TRBD1	once	TRBJ2-2	TGTGCCACCGGAAATCCCTCGGGACAGGGACTCACCGGGGAGCTGTTTTTT	CATGNPSGQGLTGELFF
TRBV30	.	.	TRBJ1-3	TGTGCCTGGATTGGGTACGGAAACACCATATATTTT	CAWIGYGNTIYF
TRBV12-5	TRBD1	.	TRBJ2-1	TGTGCTAGTGGTTTGCTGACCTTCGGTCCAGGGGGCAATGAGCAGTTCTTC	CASGLLTFGPGGNEQFF
TRBV18	.	.	TRBJ1-4	TGTGCCAGCTCACCAGGAGGATTTATAGGGGAAAAACTGTTTTTT	CASSPGGFIGEKLFF
TRBV6-4	TRBD1	.	TRBJ1-1	TGTGCCAGCAGGGGACAGTCAGAAGCTTTCTTT	CASRGQSEAFF
TRBV22-1	.	once	TRBJ2-3	TGTGCCAGCAGTCGGACTAGCGGGGGTCGAGATACGCAGTATTTT	CASSRTSGGRDTQYF
TRBV11-3	TRBD1	.	TRBJ1-2	TGTGCCAGCAGCCCGACAGGGGGTTGGCGTGATGGCTACACCTTC	CASSPTGGWRDGYTF
TRBV5-1	TRBD1	.	TRBJ2-7	TGCGCCAGCACCCTAGGACAGGGGCCCTACGAGCAGTACTTC	CASTLGQGPYEQYF
TRBV19	.	.	TRBJ1-1	TGTGCCAGTAGTATAAGGGCGAACACTGAAGCTTTCTTT	CASSIRANTEAFF
TRBV6-8	TRBD1	.	TRBJ2-7	TGTGCCAGCAGTCGACAGGGGGCACCCTACGAGCAGTACTTC	CASSRQGAPYEQYF
TRBV5-1	.	.	TRBJ2-3	TGCGCCAGCAGCTTGGGACAGTCTACAGATACGCAGTATTTT	CASSLGQSTDTQYF
TRBV11-3	TRBD1	.	TRBJ2-7	TGTGCCAGCAGCCTACGACCGGGACAGATTGGACACCGAGCCTACGAGCAGTACTTC	CASSLRPGQIGHRAYEQYF
TRBV6-8	.	.	TRBJ1-6	TGTGCCAGCAGTTACTCGGGTCGTTCCTATAATTCACCCCTCCACTTT	CASSYSGRSYNSPLHF
TRBV7-4	.	.	TRBJ1-1	TGTGCCAGCAGCATCTCCAGGGGTAACACTGAAGCTTTCTTT	CASSISRGNTEAFF
TRBV11-3	TRBD1	.	TRBJ1-3	TGTGCCAGCAGCGAAGACAGGGGGGGAAACACCATATATTTT	CASSEDRGGNTIYF
TRBV11-3	TRBD2	.	TRBJ2-5	TGTGCCAGCAGCCGCGGACTAGCGGGTAAAGAGACCCAGTACTTC	CASSRGLAGKETQYF
TRBV14	.	.	TRBJ1-2	TGTGCCAGCAGCCAAGATCCGGGGTTCTATGGCTACACCTTC	CASSQDPGFYGYTF
TRBV6-8	TRBD1	.	TRBJ2-5	TGTGCCATCAGTCCGGGGGGACAGGGAGAGACCCAGTACTTC	CAISPGGQGETQYF
TRBV11-3	TRBD2	few	TRBJ2-2	TGTGCCAGCAGCCCCGCCCGACTAGCGGGAACCACCGGGGAGCTGTTTTTT	CASSPARLAGTTGELFF
TRBV12-5	TRBD1	.	TRBJ1-1	TGTGCTAGTGGTTTGGCCACAGGGGACTCGAACACTGAAGCTTTCTTT	CASGLATGDSNTEAFF
TRBV7-7	.	.	TRBJ1-2	TGTGCCAGCAGCTTAGGCGGGTCCAGGGGCTATGGCTACACCTTC	CASSLGGSRGYGYTF
TRBV18	.	.	TRBJ1-4	TGTGCCAGCTCACCACCGATTAGAGGACAAGGGAATGAAAAACTGTTTTTT	CASSPPIRGQGNEKLFF
TRBV7-6	TRBD1	.	TRBJ1-6	TGTGCCAGCAGCTCGCACGCCGGACAGGGCGGATCACCCCTCCACTTT	CASSSHAGQGGSPLHF
TRBV5-1	.	.	TRBJ2-3	TGCGCCAGCAGCGCAGAAGCGGTGAGGAGCACAGATACGCAGTATTTT	CASSAEAVRSTDTQYF
TRBV15	.	.	TRBJ1-1	TGTGCCAGCAGCTTAGGGGTCGGAGGTCTGGAAGCTTTCTTT	CASSLGVGGLEAFF
TRBV6-8	TRBD2	once	TRBJ2-7	TGTGCCATCAGCGGTGTCTCTAGCGGAAACTACGAGCAGTACTTC	CAISGVSSGNYEQYF
TRBV11-3	.	.	TRBJ2-1	TGTGCCAGCAGCTCAGGAAGCGGAAGCTCCTACAATGAGCAGTTCTTC	CASSSGSGSSYNEQFF
TRBV12-5	.	.	TRBJ2-1	TGTGCTAGTGGTCACCTCCGGGACGGGAGCCCTATCCTAGATAGTGAGCAGTTCTTC	CASGHLRDGSPILDSEQFF
TRBV19	.	.	TRBJ1-4	TGTGCCAGTAGTATATATCAAGGATCTAATGAAAAACTGTTTTTT	CASSIYQGSNEKLFF
TRBV11-3	TRBD2	.	TRBJ2-7	TGTGCCAGCAGCTTAGTTCGGTCAGCGGGACTAGCGGGAGGCGAGCAGTACTTC	CASSLVRSAGLAGGEQYF
TRBV7-5	.	.	TRBJ2-6	TGTGCCAGCAGCTTGGGTGTGAGCTCTGGGGCCAACGTCCTGACTTTC	CASSLGVSSGANVLTF
TRBV7-8	TRBD1	.	TRBJ1-2	TGTGCCAGCAGCTTGGGGGGGACAGTTAACTATGGCTACACCTTC	CASSLGGTVNYGYTF
TRBV19	.	.	TRBJ1-5	TGTGCCAGTAGTATAGGGCGGTCACTCAATCAGCCCCAGCATTTT	CASSIGRSLNQPQHF
TRBV11-3	TRBD1	.	TRBJ2-1	TGTGCCAGCAGCCCCGGACAGGGGGTGTTTTCCTACAATGAGCAGTTCTTC	CASSPGQGVFSYNEQFF
TRBV23-1	TRBD2	.	TRBJ2-7	TGCGCCAGCAGACGAACTAGCGAGAACCGCGGCTCCTACGAGCAGTACTTC	CASRRTSENRGSYEQYF
TRBV6-8	TRBD1	.	TRBJ1-5	TGTGCCAGCAGTTTTCGATACTCAGGGGGTAATCAGCCCCAGCATTTT	CASSFRYSGGNQPQHF
TRBV11-3	TRBD1	.	TRBJ2-5	TGTGCCAGCAGCGCGCGGACAGGGACAGAGACCCAGTACTTC	CASSARTGTETQYF
TRBV6-8	.	few	TRBJ1-5	TGTGCCAGCAGAACATTGCAGGATAGCAATCAGCCCCAGCATTTT	CASRTLQDSNQPQHF
TRBV19	.	.	TRBJ2-1	TGTGCCAGTAGTATAACGACAGTCTCTGAGCAGTTCTTC	CASSITTVSEQFF
TRBV18	TRBD1	.	TRBJ1-4	TGTGCCAGCTCACCACCGGCTAGGGGGCAGACGGCTAATGAAAAACTGTTTTTT	CASSPPARGQTANEKLFF
TRBV23-1	.	.	TRBJ1-2	TGCGCCAGCAGCCAAGAGTTGACCTATGGCTACACCTTC	CASSQELTYGYTF
TRBV6-8	.	.	TRBJ1-2	TGTGCCAGCAGCACCGGGACATCTATCAACTATGGCTACACCTTC	CASSTGTSINYGYTF
TRBV29-1	.	once	TRBJ2-5	TGCAGCGTTGCCGGGATCCAAGAGACCCAGTACTTC	CSVAGIQETQYF
TRBV11-3	.	.	TRBJ2-2	TGTGCCAGCAGCCGAGGACTGACGGGCACCGGGGAGCTGTTTTTT	CASSRGLTGTGELFF